The rows below give T cell receptor beta chains drawn from one sample of a study of T-cell memory formation after mild COVID-19. TCRdb re-derived calls from the 5' RACE reads in MiXCR, one entry per CDR3 protein. The sample consists of 200,000 to 250,000 distinct CDR3 sequences, around 25% of them appearing once. Sequencing was performed on PBMCs or a T cell subset sorted from them (not recorded which). These receptor sequences come from an adult woman who had mild COVID-19 (a few samples of this study predate the infection). Cell type and time point are not known. CDR3s include the opening cysteine and the closing phenylalanine or tryptophan. The order of the fields is CDR3 protein, CDR3 DNA, J gene, clone size, D gene, V gene. D genes are given only for firm matches. The listing skips clone size in some rows; elsewhere it reads once, few, many or a size class.

CSVESPIYNEQFF	TGCAGCGTTGAATCCCCTATCTACAATGAGCAGTTCTTC	TRBJ2-1	.	.	TRBV29-1
CASSQLTGAAVYEQYF	TGCGCCAGCAGCCAATTAACAGGAGCCGCAGTCTACGAGCAGTACTTC	TRBJ2-7	few	.	TRBV4-3
CASSLGLREVQETQYF	TGTGCCAGCAGCTTAGGTCTGCGGGAGGTCCAAGAGACCCAGTACTTC	TRBJ2-5	.	TRBD2	TRBV7-9
CASGDRQNYEQYF	TGTGCCAGCGGAGACAGACAGAATTACGAGCAGTACTTC	TRBJ2-7	few	.	TRBV7-2
CASSRRLEKRHEQYF	TGTGCCAGCAGCCGACGGTTAGAAAAGAGGCACGAGCAGTACTTC	TRBJ2-7	.	.	TRBV7-6
CASSQAPGQGGLAFF	TGTGCCAGCAGCCAAGCCCCGGGACAGGGGGGTCTGGCTTTCTTT	TRBJ1-1	.	TRBD1	TRBV3-1
CASSRLATFQETQYF	TGTGCCAGCTCAAGACTAGCGACCTTCCAAGAGACCCAGTACTTC	TRBJ2-5	.	TRBD2	TRBV18
CASTPLQGGNEQFF	TGTGCCAGTACCCCCCTACAGGGGGGAAATGAGCAGTTCTTC	TRBJ2-1	.	TRBD1	TRBV19
CAISERGGGTEAFF	TGTGCCATCAGTGAGAGGGGAGGTGGCACTGAAGCTTTCTTT	TRBJ1-1	.	.	TRBV10-3
CATRAAGSAENTIYF	TGTGCCACCCGGGCGGCAGGCAGTGCGGAAAACACCATATATTTT	TRBJ1-3	.	.	TRBV15
CASSIRTSGLEQYF	TGTGCCAGCAGCATTAGGACTAGCGGTCTGGAGCAGTACTTC	TRBJ2-7	few	TRBD2	TRBV7-8
CASTPGQGVLYGYTF	TGTGCCAGCACTCCGGGACAGGGAGTTCTCTATGGCTACACCTTC	TRBJ1-2	once	TRBD1	TRBV6-6
CASSLRRSGGELFF	TGTGCCAGCAGCTTAAGGCGTTCGGGCGGGGAGCTGTTTTTT	TRBJ2-2	few	.	TRBV7-7
CAIRVGTDTGELFF	TGTGCCATCAGAGTCGGGACAGACACCGGGGAGCTGTTTTTT	TRBJ2-2	.	TRBD1	TRBV10-3
CASSLMGTGSYEQYF	TGTGCCAGCAGCTTAATGGGGACAGGGTCCTACGAGCAGTACTTC	TRBJ2-7	few	TRBD1	TRBV7-6
CASTLPAMGETQYF	TGTGCCAGCACCCTTCCCGCCATGGGAGAGACCCAGTACTTC	TRBJ2-5	.	.	TRBV28
CASSLDSGADTQYF	TGTGCCAGCAGCCTCGACAGTGGGGCAGATACGCAGTATTTT	TRBJ2-3	few	.	TRBV7-2
CASSVEYGQAEQFF	TGTGCCAGCAGCGTAGAATACGGGCAGGCTGAGCAGTTCTTC	TRBJ2-1	.	.	TRBV9
CSVVGGGREQYF	TGCAGCGTTGTTGGAGGCGGGAGGGAGCAGTACTTC	TRBJ2-7	.	TRBD2	TRBV29-1
CAISSGTSGISWGTQYF	TGTGCCATCAGCTCCGGGACTAGCGGGATCTCTTGGGGGACCCAGTACTTC	TRBJ2-5	.	TRBD2	TRBV10-3
CASSLRRGPGNEQFF	TGTGCCAGCAGCTTAAGGCGGGGCCCAGGCAATGAGCAGTTCTTC	TRBJ2-1	.	.	TRBV7-6
CASSSPGSPNYEQYF	TGTGCCAGCAGCTCACCAGGGTCCCCCAACTACGAGCAGTACTTC	TRBJ2-7	few	.	TRBV7-9
CASSLDRYREAFF	TGCGCCAGCAGCTTGGACAGGTATCGTGAAGCTTTCTTT	TRBJ1-1	.	.	TRBV5-1
CASSIYQSYEQYF	TGTGCCAGCAGCATCTATCAGAGTTACGAGCAGTACTTC	TRBJ2-7	.	.	TRBV7-2
CASSLDGQATNEKLFF	TGTGCCAGCAGCTTAGATGGTCAGGCAACTAATGAAAAACTGTTTTTT	TRBJ1-4	.	.	TRBV11-3
CSVWGNEQFF	TGCAGTGTATGGGGCAATGAGCAGTTCTTC	TRBJ2-1	.	.	TRBV20-1
CASRAADRGAQETQYF	TGTGCCAGCAGGGCAGCCGACAGGGGCGCACAAGAGACCCAGTACTTC	TRBJ2-5	few	TRBD1	TRBV27
CSARDREAPEQYF	TGCAGTGCTAGAGATAGGGAGGCCCCCGAGCAGTACTTC	TRBJ2-7	.	.	TRBV20-1
CASSPRGDVDTEAFF	TGTGCCAGCAGTCCCCGGGGGGACGTCGACACTGAAGCTTTCTTT	TRBJ1-1	.	.	TRBV25-1
CASSPFGAVLTDTQYF	TGTGCCAGCAGCCCCTTCGGAGCGGTCCTCACAGATACGCAGTATTTT	TRBJ2-3	few	.	TRBV11-2
CASSQTSGGAGEQFF	TGTGCCAGCAGCCAGACTAGCGGGGGGGCCGGTGAGCAGTTCTTC	TRBJ2-1	.	TRBD2	TRBV6-2/TRBV6-3
CASTLGLTGELFF	TGTGCCAGCACCCTAGGATTAACCGGGGAGCTGTTTTTT	TRBJ2-2	.	.	TRBV12-3/TRBV12-4
CASSFYSDTQYF	TGTGCCAGCAGCTTTTACTCCGATACGCAGTATTTT	TRBJ2-3	few	.	TRBV7-2
CATDPGHSNQPQHF	TGTGCCACCGACCCGGGACACTCCAATCAGCCCCAGCATTTT	TRBJ1-5	.	.	TRBV6-2/TRBV6-3
CASSLWGAGTEAFF	TGTGCCAGCAGTCTGTGGGGGGCGGGAACTGAAGCTTTCTTT	TRBJ1-1	few	.	TRBV27
CASSFVGTSDFEQYF	TGCGCCAGCAGCTTTGTTGGGACTAGCGATTTCGAGCAGTACTTC	TRBJ2-7	many	TRBD2	TRBV5-1